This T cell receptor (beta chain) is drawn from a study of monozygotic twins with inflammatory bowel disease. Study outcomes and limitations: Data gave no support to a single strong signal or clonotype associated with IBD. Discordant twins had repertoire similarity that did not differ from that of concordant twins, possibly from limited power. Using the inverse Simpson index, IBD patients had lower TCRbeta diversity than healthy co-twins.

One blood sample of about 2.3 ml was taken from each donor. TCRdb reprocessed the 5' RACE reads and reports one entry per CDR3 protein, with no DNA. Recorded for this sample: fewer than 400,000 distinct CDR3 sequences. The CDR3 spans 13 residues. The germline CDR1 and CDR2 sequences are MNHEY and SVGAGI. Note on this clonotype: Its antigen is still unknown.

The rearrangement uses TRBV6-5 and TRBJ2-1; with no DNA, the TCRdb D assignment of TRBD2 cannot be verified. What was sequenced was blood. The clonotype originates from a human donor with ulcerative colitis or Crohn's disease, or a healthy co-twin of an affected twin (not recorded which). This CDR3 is CASMTSGSYEQFF.